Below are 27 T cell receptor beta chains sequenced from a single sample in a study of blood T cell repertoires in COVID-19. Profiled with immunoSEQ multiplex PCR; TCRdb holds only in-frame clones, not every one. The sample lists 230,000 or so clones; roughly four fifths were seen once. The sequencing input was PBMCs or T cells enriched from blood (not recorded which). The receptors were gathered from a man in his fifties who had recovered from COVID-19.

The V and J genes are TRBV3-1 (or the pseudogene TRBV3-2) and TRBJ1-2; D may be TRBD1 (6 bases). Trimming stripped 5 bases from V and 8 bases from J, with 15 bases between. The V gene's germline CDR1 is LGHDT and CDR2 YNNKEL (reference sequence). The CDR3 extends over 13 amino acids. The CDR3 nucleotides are TGTGCCAGCAGCGAATCAGGGGAGCGGGGCTACACCTTC. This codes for CASSESGERGYTF.

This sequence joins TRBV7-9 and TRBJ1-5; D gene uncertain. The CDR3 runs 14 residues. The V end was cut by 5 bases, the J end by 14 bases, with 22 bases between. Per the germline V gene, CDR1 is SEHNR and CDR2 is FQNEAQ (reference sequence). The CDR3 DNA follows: TGTGCCAGCAGCCCAACGGCATCGAGAACAGAGAAGCATTTT. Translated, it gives CASSPTASRTEKHF.

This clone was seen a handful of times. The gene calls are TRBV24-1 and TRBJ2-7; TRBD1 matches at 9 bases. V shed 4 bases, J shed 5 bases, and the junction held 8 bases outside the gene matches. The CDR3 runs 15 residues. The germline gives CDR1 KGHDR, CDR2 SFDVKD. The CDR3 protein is CATSDPGQGSNEQYF. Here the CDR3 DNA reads TGTGCCACCAGTGACCCGGGACAGGGTAGCAACGAGCAGTACTTC.

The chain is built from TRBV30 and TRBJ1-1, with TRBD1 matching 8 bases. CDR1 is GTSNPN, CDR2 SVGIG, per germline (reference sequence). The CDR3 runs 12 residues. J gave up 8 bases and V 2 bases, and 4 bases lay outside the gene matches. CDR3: CAWSPWTGEAFF. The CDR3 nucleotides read TGTGCCTGGAGTCCGTGGACAGGGGAAGCTTTCTTT. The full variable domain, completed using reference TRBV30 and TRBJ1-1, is SQTIHQWPATLVQPVGSPLSLECTVEGTSNPNLYWYRQAAGRGLQLLFYSVGIGQISSEVPQNLSASRPQDRQFILSSKKLLLSDSGFYLCAWSPWTGEAFFGQGTRLTVV.

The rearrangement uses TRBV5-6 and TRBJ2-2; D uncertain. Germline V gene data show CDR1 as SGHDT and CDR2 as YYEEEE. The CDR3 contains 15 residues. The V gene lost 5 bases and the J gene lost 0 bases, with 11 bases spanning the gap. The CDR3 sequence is CASSPPGPNTGELFF. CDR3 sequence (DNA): TGTGCCAGCAGTCCTCCTGGGCCGAACACCGGGGAGCTGTTTTTT.

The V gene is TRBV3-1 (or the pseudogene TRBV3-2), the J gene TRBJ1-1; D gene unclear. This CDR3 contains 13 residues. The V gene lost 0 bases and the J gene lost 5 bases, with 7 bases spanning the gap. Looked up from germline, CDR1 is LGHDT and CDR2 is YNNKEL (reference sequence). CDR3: CASSQDVRTEAFF. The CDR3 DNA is TGTGCCAGCAGCCAAGATGTTCGGACTGAAGCTTTCTTT.

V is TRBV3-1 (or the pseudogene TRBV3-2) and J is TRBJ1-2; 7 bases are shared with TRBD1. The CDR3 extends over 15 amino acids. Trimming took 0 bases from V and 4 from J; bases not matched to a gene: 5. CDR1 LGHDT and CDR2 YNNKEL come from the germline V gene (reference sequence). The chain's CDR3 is CASSQDPQGVYGYTF. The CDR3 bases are TGTGCCAGCAGCCAAGACCCCCAGGGGGTCTATGGCTACACCTTC.

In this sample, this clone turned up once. The DNA for the CDR3 is TGTGCCAGCAGTTCGCAGGGGCACGGCGGGGAGCTGTTTTTT. Residues: CASSSQGHGGELFF. This chain links TRBV28 with TRBJ2-2, with a tentative D call TRBD1 (6 bases). The CDR3 loop spans 14 amino acids. Germline V lookup: CDR1 MDHEN, CDR2 SYDVKM. V was clipped by 4 bases and J by 7 bases, with 13 bases between them.

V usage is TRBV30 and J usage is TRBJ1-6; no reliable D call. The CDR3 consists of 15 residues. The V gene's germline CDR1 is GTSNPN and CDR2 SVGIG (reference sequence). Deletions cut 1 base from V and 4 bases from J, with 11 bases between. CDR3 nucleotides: TGTGCCTGGAGTGATCACGCGGGATATAATTCACCCCTCCACTTT. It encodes CAWSDHAGYNSPLHF.

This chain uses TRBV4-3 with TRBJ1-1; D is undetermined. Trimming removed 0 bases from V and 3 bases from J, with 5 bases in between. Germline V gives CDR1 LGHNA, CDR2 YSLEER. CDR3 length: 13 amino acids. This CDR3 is CASSQDVYTEAFF. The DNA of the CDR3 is TGCGCCAGCAGCCAAGATGTCTACACTGAAGCTTTCTTT.

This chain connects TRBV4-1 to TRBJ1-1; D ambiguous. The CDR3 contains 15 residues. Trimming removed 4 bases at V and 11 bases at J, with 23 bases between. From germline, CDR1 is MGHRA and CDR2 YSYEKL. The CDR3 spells CASSPQPPGTSRAFF. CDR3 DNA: TGCGCCAGCAGCCCTCAACCCCCGGGTACCTCTCGGGCTTTCTTT.

CDR3 loop: CAISESRTSGPRTDTQYF. The CDR3 DNA reads TGTGCCATCAGTGAGTCGAGGACTAGCGGGCCCCGCACAGATACGCAGTATTTT. The rearrangement links TRBV10-3 to TRBJ2-3; 11 positions match TRBD2. V trimming: 0 bases; J trimming: 1 base; junction bases outside the gene matches: 6. Germline V CDR1 and CDR2: ENHRY, SYGVKD. CDR3 size: 18 residues.

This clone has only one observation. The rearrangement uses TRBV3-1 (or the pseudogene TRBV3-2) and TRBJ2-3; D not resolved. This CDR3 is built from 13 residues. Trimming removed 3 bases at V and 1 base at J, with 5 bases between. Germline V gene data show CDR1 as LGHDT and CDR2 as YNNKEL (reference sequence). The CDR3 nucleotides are TGTGCCAGCAGCCATCGTGGCACAGATACGCAGTATTTT. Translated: CASSHRGTDTQYF.

The CDR3 reads CASSFPLGREGYEQYF. The DNA for the CDR3 is TGTGCCAGCAGTTTCCCCCTGGGGCGGGAGGGCTACGAGCAGTACTTC. The chain has TRBV27 and TRBJ2-7; TRBD2 aligns across 9 bases. The germline gives CDR1 MNHEY, CDR2 SMNVEV (reference sequence). After removal of 3 bases from V and 3 bases from J, the junction contained 9 bases not matched to a gene. CDR3 size: 16 residues.

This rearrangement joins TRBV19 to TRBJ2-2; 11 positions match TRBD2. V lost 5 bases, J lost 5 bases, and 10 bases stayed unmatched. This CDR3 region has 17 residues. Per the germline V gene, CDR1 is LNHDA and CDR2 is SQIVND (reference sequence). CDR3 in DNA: TGTGCCAGTAGTCCCACTAGCGGGAGCCCGAGGACCGGGGAGCTGTTTTTT. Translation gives CASSPTSGSPRTGELFF.

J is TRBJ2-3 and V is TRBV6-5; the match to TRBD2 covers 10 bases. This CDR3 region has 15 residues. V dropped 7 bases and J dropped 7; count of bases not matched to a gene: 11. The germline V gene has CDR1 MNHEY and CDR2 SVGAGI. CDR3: CASTLLAGVGNTQYF. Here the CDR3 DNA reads TGTGCCAGCACCCTCCTAGCGGGAGTAGGCAATACGCAGTATTTT.

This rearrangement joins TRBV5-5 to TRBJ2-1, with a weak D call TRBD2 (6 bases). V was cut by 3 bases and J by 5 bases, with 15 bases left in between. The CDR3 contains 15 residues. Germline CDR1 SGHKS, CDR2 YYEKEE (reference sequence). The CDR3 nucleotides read TGTGCCAGCAGCTACCGACTAGTTAACGACAATGAGCAGTTCTTC. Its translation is CASSYRLVNDNEQFF.

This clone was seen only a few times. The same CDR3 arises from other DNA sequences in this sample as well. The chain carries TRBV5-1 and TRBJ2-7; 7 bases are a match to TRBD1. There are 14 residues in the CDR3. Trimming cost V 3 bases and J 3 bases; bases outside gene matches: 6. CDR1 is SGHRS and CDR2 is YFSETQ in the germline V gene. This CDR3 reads CASSSTGISYEQYF. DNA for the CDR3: TGCGCCAGCAGCTCGACAGGGATTAGCTACGAGCAGTACTTC.

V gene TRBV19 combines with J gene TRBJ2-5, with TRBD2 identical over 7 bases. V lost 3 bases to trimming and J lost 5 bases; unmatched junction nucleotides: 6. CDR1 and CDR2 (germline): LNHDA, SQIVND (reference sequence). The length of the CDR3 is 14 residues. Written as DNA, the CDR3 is TGTGCCAGTAGTATTGCGGGGGTGGCTGAGACCCAGTACTTC. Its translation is CASSIAGVAETQYF.

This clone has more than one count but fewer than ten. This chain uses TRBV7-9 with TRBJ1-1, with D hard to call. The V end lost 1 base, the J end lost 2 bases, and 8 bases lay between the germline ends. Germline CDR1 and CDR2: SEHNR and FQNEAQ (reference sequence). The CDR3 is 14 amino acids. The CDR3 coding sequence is TGTGCCAGCAGCTTAGGACACCGAAACACTGAAGCTTTCTTT. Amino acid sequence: CASSLGHRNTEAFF.

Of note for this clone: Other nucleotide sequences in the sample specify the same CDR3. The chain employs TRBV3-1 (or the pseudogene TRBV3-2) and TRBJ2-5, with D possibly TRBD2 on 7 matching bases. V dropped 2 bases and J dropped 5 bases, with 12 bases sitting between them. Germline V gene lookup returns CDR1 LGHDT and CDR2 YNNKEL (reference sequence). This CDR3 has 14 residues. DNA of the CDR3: TGTGCCAGCAGCCAAAGGGGGGGCACGGAGACCCAGTACTTC. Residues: CASSQRGGTETQYF.

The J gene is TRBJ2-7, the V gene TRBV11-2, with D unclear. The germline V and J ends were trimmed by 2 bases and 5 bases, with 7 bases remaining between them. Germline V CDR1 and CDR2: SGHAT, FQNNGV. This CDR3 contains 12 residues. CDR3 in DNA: TGTGCCAGCAGCTTATTGGCTCACGAGCAGTACTTC. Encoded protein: CASSLLAHEQYF.

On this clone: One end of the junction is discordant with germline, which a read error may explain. The CDR3 DNA reads as TGTGCTAGCAGCTTAGCAGGCGGGGGCGAGCAGTACTTC. Residues: CASSLAGGGEQYF. The chain carries TRBV7-7 and TRBJ2-7; TRBD2 agrees at 7 bases. The CDR3 is 13 residues long. Germline CDR1 reads SSHAT; CDR2 reads FNYEAQ (reference sequence).

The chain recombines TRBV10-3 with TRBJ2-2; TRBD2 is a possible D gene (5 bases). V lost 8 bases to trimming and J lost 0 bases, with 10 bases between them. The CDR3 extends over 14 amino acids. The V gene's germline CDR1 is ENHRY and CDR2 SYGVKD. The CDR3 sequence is CAIEADSNTGELFF. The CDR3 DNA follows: TGTGCCATCGAAGCGGATTCGAACACCGGGGAGCTGTTTTTT.

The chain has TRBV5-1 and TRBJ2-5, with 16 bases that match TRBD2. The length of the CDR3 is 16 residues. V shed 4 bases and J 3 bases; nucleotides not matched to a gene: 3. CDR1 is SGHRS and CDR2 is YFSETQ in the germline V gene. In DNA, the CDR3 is TGCGCCAGCAGCACCGGGACTAGCGGGGGGGAAGAGACCCAGTACTTC. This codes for CASSTGTSGGEETQYF.

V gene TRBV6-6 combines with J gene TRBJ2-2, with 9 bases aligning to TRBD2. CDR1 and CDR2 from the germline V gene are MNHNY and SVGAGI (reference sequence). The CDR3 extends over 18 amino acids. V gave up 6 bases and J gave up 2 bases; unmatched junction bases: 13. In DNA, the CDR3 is TGTGCCAGCAGCCGAACCTCCGGGACTAGCAGAAACACCGGGGAGCTGTTTTTT. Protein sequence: CASSRTSGTSRNTGELFF.

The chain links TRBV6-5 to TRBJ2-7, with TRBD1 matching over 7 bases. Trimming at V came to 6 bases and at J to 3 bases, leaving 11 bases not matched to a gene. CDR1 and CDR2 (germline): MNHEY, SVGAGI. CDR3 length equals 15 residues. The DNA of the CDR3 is TGTGCCAGCAGGCACGACAGGGCTTCCTTCTACGAGCAGTACTTC. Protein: CASRHDRASFYEQYF.